The present entry profiles one T cell receptor beta chain with its context. Antigen unknown. These data come from a study of T cell responses to AZD1222 COVID-19 vaccine. Assay used: immunoSEQ multiplex PCR; TCRdb lists only in-frame clones, some missing. Of 120,000 or so clones listed, 90% are singletons. Study-wide findings and caveats: Mostly white British, mostly female donors; authors suggested clonal diversity may be underestimated. Spike-specific TCR breadth and depth both grew after two AZD1222 doses.

V was cut by 2 bases and J by 3 bases, with 8 bases left in between. Germline CDR1 MNHEY, CDR2 SMNVEV (reference sequence). The CDR3 is 13 amino acids. The TCR sequence derives from an adult in good health. The chain uses TRBV27 and TRBJ2-7; D possibly corresponds to TRBD1 (6 bases). The input for sequencing was peripheral blood, taken on day 0 of MenACWY control vaccination. Here the CDR3 DNA reads TGTGCCAGCAGTTTACAGACAGGCTACGAGCAGTACGTC. Protein sequence: CASSLQTGYEQYV.